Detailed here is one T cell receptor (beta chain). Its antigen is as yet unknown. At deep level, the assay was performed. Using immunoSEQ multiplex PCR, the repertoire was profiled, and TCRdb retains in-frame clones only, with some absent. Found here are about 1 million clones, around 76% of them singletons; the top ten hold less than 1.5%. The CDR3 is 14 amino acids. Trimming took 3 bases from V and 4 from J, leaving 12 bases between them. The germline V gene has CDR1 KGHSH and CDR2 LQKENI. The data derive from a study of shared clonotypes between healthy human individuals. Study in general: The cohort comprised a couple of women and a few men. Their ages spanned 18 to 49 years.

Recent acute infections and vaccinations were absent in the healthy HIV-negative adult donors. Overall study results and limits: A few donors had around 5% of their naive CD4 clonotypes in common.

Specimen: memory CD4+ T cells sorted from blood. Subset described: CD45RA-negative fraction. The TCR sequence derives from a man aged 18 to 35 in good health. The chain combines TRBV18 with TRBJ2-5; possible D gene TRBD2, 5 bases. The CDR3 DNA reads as TGTGCCAGCTCACCCGCGGACGGAGGAGAGACCCAGTACTTC. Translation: CASSPADGGETQYF.